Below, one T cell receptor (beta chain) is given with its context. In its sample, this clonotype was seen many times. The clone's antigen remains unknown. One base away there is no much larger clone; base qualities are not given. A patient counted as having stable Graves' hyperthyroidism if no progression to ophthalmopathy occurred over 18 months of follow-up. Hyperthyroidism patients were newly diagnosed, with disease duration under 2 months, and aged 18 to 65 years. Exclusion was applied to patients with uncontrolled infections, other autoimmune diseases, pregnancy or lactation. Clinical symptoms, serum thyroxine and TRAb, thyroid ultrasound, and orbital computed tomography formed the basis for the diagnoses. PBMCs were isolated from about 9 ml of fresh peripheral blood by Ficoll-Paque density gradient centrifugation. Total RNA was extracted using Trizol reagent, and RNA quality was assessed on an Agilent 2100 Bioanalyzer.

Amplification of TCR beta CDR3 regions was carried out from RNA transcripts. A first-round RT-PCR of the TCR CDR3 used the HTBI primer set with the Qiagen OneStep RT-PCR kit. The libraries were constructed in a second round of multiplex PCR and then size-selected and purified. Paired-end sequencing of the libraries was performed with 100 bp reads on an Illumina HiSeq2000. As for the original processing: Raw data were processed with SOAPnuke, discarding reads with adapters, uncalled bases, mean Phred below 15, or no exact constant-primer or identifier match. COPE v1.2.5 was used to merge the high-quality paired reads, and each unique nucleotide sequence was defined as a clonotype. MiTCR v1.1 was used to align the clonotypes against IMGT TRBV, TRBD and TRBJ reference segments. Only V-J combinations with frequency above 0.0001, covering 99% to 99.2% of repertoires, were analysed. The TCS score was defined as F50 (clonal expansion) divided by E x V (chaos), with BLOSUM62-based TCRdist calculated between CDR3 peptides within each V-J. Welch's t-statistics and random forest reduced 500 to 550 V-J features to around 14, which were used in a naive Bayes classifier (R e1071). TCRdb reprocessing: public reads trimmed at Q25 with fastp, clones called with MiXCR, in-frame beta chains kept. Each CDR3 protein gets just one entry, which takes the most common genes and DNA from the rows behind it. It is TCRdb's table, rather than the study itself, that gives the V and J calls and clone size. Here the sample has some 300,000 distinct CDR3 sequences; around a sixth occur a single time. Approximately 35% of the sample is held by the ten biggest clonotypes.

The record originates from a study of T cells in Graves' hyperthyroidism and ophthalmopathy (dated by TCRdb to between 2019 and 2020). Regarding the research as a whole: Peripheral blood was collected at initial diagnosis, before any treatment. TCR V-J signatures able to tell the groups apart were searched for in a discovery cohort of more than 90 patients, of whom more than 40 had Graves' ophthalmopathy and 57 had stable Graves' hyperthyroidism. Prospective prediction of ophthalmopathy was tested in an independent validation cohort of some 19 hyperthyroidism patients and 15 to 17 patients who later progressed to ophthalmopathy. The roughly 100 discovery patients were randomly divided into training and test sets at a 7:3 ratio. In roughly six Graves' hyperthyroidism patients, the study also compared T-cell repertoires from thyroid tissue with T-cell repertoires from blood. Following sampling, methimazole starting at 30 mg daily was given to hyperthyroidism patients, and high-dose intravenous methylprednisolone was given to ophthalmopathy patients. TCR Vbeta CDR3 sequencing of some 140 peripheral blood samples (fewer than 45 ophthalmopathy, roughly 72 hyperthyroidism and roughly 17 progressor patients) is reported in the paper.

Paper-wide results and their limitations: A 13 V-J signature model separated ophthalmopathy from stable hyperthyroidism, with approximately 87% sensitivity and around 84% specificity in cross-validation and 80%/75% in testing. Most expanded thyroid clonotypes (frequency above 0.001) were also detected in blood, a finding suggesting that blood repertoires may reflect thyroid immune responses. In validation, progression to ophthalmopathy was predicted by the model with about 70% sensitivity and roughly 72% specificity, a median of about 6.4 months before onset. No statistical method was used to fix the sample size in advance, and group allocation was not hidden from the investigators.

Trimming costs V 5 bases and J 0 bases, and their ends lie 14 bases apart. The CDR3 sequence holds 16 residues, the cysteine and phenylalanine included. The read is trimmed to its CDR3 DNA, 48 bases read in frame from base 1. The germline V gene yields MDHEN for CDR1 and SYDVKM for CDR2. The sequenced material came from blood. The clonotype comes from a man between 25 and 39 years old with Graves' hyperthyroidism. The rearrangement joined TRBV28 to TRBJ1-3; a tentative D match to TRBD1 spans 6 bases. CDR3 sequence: CASSRDIRISGNTIYF. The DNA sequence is TGTGCCAGCAGTCGGGACATCCGAATCTCTGGAAACACCATATATTTT.